This T cell receptor (beta chain) was profiled in a study of shared clonotypes between healthy human individuals. Study summary: Samples came from two female and a few male donors aged 18 to 49. Study-wide results and caveats: The sharing of 4% to 5.5% of naive CD4 clonotypes was seen across a few donors.

Each subset's genomic DNA was shared equally among a number of immunoSEQ plates. Measured with immunoSEQ multiplex PCR; TCRdb has only the in-frame clones, and not every one. The data contain approximately 2,200,000 clones, 85% to 95% of them singletons. Germline V CDR1 and CDR2: LNHDA, SQIVND (reference sequence). The CDR3 runs 16 residues. With 0 bases removed from V and 1 base from J, the gap between germline ends came to 9 bases. In the naive CD8 group, cells lacked CD45RO and were positively selected for CCR7, so terminally differentiated effector memory CD45RA+ cells were left out. As for this clone: The antigen is undetermined. The same CDR3 also results from other DNA sequences found in this sample.

The specimen was naive CD8+ T cells from PBMCs. V and J are TRBV19 and TRBJ1-4; D call uncertain. This TCR came from a man younger than 30 in good health. Some clones in this sample may be carry-over from other donors' samples. CDR3 sequence reads: CASSIDREGTNEKLFF. In DNA form, the CDR3 reads TGTGCCAGTAGTATAGATCGAGAGGGAACTAATGAAAAACTGTTTTTT.